A selection of T cell receptor beta chains follows, all from one sample in a study of shared clonotypes between healthy human individuals. The protocol was immunoSEQ multiplex PCR, while the TCRdb copy is restricted to in-frame clones and leaves out a portion. The table has 1,400,000 or so clones, 98% seen once; the top ten hold 0.36%. Sequencing input: naive CD4+ T cells sorted from blood. These TCRs come from a man aged 30 to 45 in good health. Each CDR3 is given with its conserved first and last residue. Each record gives: D gene, clone size, J gene, V gene, CDR3 protein, CDR3 DNA. A D gene is named only where the DNA matches it firmly. Size tells how often a clone was seen (once, few, many) or the class of an expanded clone, and some rows leave it out.

D gene: TRBD2; clone size: once; J gene: TRBJ2-3; V gene: TRBV10-1; CDR3 protein: CASSERVGGLVGGTDTQYF; CDR3 DNA: TGCGCCAGCAGTGAGAGAGTGGGGGGACTAGTCGGGGGCACAGATACGCAGTATTTT
D gene: NA; clone size: NA; J gene: TRBJ2-7; V gene: TRBV2; CDR3 protein: CASRASGAQYF; CDR3 DNA: TGTGCCAGCAGGGCTTCGGGCGCGCAGTACTTC
D gene: NA; clone size: NA; J gene: TRBJ1-5; V gene: TRBV28; CDR3 protein: CASSKRGAGRSNQPQHF; CDR3 DNA: TGTGCCAGCAGCAAAAGGGGGGCAGGGCGTAGCAATCAGCCCCAGCATTTT
D gene: NA; clone size: NA; J gene: TRBJ2-3; V gene: TRBV28; CDR3 protein: CASSSLAPPSTDTQYF; CDR3 DNA: TGTGCCAGCAGCTCCCTGGCCCCTCCTAGCACAGATACGCAGTATTTT
D gene: TRBD1; clone size: NA; J gene: TRBJ1-2; V gene: TRBV29-1; CDR3 protein: CSVDDRAVYGYTF; CDR3 DNA: TGCAGCGTTGACGACAGGGCGGTCTATGGCTACACCTTC
D gene: TRBD2; clone size: NA; J gene: TRBJ2-3; V gene: TRBV29-1; CDR3 protein: CSVEPGLVSDTQYF; CDR3 DNA: TGCAGCGTTGAGCCGGGACTAGTCTCTGATACGCAGTATTTT
D gene: NA; clone size: NA; J gene: TRBJ1-2; V gene: TRBV28; CDR3 protein: CASSYAGQNYGYTF; CDR3 DNA: TGTGCCAGCAGCTACGCCGGACAGAACTATGGCTACACCTTC
D gene: TRBD1; clone size: NA; J gene: TRBJ1-1; V gene: TRBV5-1; CDR3 protein: CASSDSPTGQFLNTEAFF; CDR3 DNA: TGCGCCAGCAGCGATTCACCGACAGGGCAGTTTTTGAACACTGAAGCTTTCTTT
D gene: NA; clone size: NA; J gene: TRBJ2-4; V gene: TRBV7-9; CDR3 protein: CASSLTDSGRILAKNIQYF; CDR3 DNA: TGTGCCAGCAGCTTAACGGACTCGGGGAGGATTCTAGCCAAAAACATTCAGTACTTC
D gene: NA; clone size: once; J gene: TRBJ2-1; V gene: TRBV19; CDR3 protein: CASSIGGIGEQFF; CDR3 DNA: TGTGCCAGTAGTATTGGTGGTATTGGTGAGCAGTTCTTC